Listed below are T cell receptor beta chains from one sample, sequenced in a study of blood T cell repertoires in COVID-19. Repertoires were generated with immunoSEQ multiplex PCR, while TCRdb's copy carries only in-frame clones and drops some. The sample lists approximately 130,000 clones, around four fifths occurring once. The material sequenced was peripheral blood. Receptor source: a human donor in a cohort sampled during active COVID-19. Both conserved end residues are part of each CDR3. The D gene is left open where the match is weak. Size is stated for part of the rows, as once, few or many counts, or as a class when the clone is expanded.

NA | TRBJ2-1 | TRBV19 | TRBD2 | TGTGCCAGTAGTATATGGGGAGCGGGGGTATACAATGAGCAGTTCTTC | CASSIWGAGVYNEQFF
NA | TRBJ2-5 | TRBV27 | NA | TGTGCCAGCAGTTTTCGCTTGACTAGCCAAGAGACCCAGTACTTC | CASSFRLTSQETQYF
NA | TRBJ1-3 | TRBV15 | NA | TGTGCCACCAGCCCCGGACACCTCTCTGGAAACACCATATATTTT | CATSPGHLSGNTIYF
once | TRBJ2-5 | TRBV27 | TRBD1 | TGTGCCAGCAGTGTCGACAGGGCAGGCGGCCAAGAGACCCAGTACTTC | CASSVDRAGGQETQYF
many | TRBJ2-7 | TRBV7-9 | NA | TGTGCCAGCAGCCCTAGCCCTGGTCCGCGCGACGAGCAGTACTTC | CASSPSPGPRDEQYF
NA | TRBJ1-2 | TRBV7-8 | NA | TGTGCCAGCAGCCCCCGTCTGGGGAGGGCTAACTATGGCTACACCTTC | CASSPRLGRANYGYTF
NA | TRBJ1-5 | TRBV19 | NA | TGTGCCAGTAGTATGGACGGCAGGGCATCCTATAGCAATCAGCCCCAGCATTTT | CASSMDGRASYSNQPQHF
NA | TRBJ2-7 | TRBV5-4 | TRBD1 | TGTGCCAGCAGCTCCGGGACAGGGGTCTACGAGCAGTACTTC | CASSSGTGVYEQYF
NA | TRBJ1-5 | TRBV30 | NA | TGTGCCTGGAGTGGAGGGCTTAGCAATCAGCCCCAGCATTTT | CAWSGGLSNQPQHF
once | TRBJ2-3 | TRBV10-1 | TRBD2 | TGCGCCAGCAGTGAGGGGGGGGTGGGAACAGATACGCAGTATTTT | CASSEGGVGTDTQYF
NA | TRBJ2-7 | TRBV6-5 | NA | TGTGCCAGCAGTTACTCGGCGACAGGACCCTACGAGCAGTACTTC | CASSYSATGPYEQYF
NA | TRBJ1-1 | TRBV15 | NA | TGTGCCACTAAATTGGGCTCCCGGGCGGGCACTGAAGCTTTCTTT | CATKLGSRAGTEAFF
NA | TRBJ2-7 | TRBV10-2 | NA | TGCGCCAGCAGTGAGCGGGGGAGCTACGAGCAGTACTTC | CASSERGSYEQYF
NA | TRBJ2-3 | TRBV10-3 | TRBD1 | TGTGCCATCAGTGGACAGGGTCCACCTAAAGATACGCAGTATTTT | CAISGQGPPKDTQYF
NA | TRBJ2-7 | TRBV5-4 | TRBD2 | TGTGCCAGCAGCTTTGACGGGGGGGTCTACGAGCAGTACTTC | CASSFDGGVYEQYF
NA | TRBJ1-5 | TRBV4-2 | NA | TGTGCCAGCAGCCAAGACCTCGTGACCGTGGGGGGACAGCCCCAGCATTTT | CASSQDLVTVGGQPQHF
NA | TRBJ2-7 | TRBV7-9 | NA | TGTGCCAGCAGCTCTCCCCCGGGGGGGGACAGGGCCTACGAGCAGTACTTC | CASSSPPGGDRAYEQYF
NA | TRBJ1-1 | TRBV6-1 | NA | TGTGCCAGCAGTGATTCGGCTGAAGCTTTCTTT | CASSDSAEAFF
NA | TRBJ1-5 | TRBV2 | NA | TGTGCCAGCAGGACAGACAATAGCAATCAGCCCCAGCATTTT | CASRTDNSNQPQHF
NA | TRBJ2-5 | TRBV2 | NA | TGTGCCAGCAGTGAATTGCGGGGGCAACAAGAGACCCAGTACTTC | CASSELRGQQETQYF
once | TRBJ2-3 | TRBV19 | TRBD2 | TGTGCCAGTAGTAGGCGGGGGGGCACAGATACGCAGTATTTT | CASSRRGGTDTQYF
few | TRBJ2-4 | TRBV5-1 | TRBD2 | TGCGCCAGCAGCTCAGGACTAGCCAGTTTAAGTGACATTCAGTACTTC | CASSSGLASLSDIQYF
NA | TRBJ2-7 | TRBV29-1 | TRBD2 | TGCAGCGTCCGACCCGGGACTAGCGTCGACGAGCAGTACTTC | CSVRPGTSVDEQYF
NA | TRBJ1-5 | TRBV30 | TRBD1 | TGTGCCGGAGGACCGGGACAGAGCAATCAGCCCCAGCATTTT | CAGGPGQSNQPQHF
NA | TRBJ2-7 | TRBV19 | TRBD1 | TGTGCCAGTAGTTCCGGGACAGCATCCTACGAGCAGTACTTC | CASSSGTASYEQYF
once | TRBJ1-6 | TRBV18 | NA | TGTGCCAGCTCCCCACCCCGTACAGGCCAGAAGGGCTCACCCCTCCACTTT | CASSPPRTGQKGSPLHF
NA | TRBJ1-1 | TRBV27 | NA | TGTGCCAGCAAACCGGAGGGCGTGAACACTGAAGCTTTCTTT | CASKPEGVNTEAFF
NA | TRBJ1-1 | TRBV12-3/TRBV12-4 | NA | TGTGCCAGCAGCCCGACTCTCGACGTTGAAGCTTTCTTT | CASSPTLDVEAFF
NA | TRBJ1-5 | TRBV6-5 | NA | TGTGCCAGCAGTTACTCGAGGGAACAGCCCCAGCATTTT | CASSYSREQPQHF
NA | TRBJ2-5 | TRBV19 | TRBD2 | TGTGCCAGTAGTGTACTAGCGGGGGCCCCTCAAGAGACCCAGTACTTC | CASSVLAGAPQETQYF
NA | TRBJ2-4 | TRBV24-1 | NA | TGTGCCACCAGTGAATATGGGCCCGTACGGTTGTTTGGAAACATTCAGTACTTC | CATSEYGPVRLFGNIQYF
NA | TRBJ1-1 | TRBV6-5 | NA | TGTGCCAGCAGCCCGGGACGGAGGGGCACTGAAGCTTTCTTT | CASSPGRRGTEAFF
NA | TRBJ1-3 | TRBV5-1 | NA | TGCGCCAGCAGGGGGAGTGGAAACACCATATATTTT | CASRGSGNTIYF
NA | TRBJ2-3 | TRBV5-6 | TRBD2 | TGTGCCAGCAGCTTGCTAAGCGGGGGGGCGGATACGCAGTATTTT | CASSLLSGGADTQYF
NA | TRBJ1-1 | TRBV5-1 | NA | TGCGCCAGCAGCTTGGAGTCCTTGGCAGAAGCTTTCTTT | CASSLESLAEAFF
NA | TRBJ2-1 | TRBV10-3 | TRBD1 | TGTGCCATCAGGGCGCCGGGACAGGGGGTCAATGAGCAGTTCTTC | CAIRAPGQGVNEQFF
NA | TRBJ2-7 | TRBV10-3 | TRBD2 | TGTGCCACGTGGACTAGCCCAGTGTACGAGCAGTACTTC | CATWTSPVYEQYF
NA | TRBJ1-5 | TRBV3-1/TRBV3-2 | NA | TGTGCCAGCAGCCAAGTAGTGGGCCTTCAGCCCCAGCATTTT | CASSQVVGLQPQHF
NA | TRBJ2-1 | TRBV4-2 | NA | TGTGCCAGCAGCCAAGATCGACAGTACAATGAGCAGTTCTTC | CASSQDRQYNEQFF
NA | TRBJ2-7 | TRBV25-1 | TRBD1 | TGTGCCAGCAGTGAATGGTTAGGGACAGGGTTAGACGAGCAGTACTTC | CASSEWLGTGLDEQYF
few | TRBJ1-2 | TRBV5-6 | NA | TGTGCCAGCAGCCCAGGACAGTTTCTGCTCTTTGGCTACACCTTC | CASSPGQFLLFGYTF
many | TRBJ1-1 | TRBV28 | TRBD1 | TGTGCCAGCAGTGCCCGGACAGGGGCGGGAGCTTTCTTT | CASSARTGAGAFF
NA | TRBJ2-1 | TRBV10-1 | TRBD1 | TGCGCCAGCAGCCCAAGGGGTGGACAGGGTACCTACAATGAGCAGTTCTTC | CASSPRGGQGTYNEQFF